These T cell receptor beta chains were read from a single sample in a study of beta chain features in type 1 diabetes. Repertoires were generated with immunoSEQ multiplex PCR, while TCRdb's copy carries only in-frame clones and drops some. The sample contains 350,000 to 450,000 clones, more than 11% of which appear only once. Sequences were obtained from naive CD4+ T cells from blood. The source is a man younger than 40 in good health. The CDR3 runs from the conserved cysteine through the conserved F or W. The D gene is left open where the match is weak. Only some rows state a clone size, as once, few, many or a class for expanded clones.

TRBV2	few	.	TRBJ2-3	TGTGCCAGCAAGATTACAGATACGCAGTATTTT	CASKITDTQYF
TRBV16	few	.	TRBJ2-1	TGTGCCAGCAGCCAGTCCATACCCTTACACGCTGAGCAGTTCTTC	CASSQSIPLHAEQFF
TRBV4-3	.	.	TRBJ2-5	TGCGCCAGCAGCCAAGATGGGCTACGTCAGGAGACCCAGTACTTC	CASSQDGLRQETQYF
TRBV7-9	few	.	TRBJ2-5	TGTGCCAGCAGCTTAGTGAACCGGGAGACCCAGTACTTC	CASSLVNRETQYF
TRBV20-1	few	.	TRBJ2-5	TGCAGTGCTTACATCGCGGAGACCCAGTACTTC	CSAYIAETQYF
TRBV2	few	.	TRBJ2-5	TGTGCCAGCAGTGGCGAACAGTCTTCCGTGGAGACCCAGTACTTC	CASSGEQSSVETQYF
TRBV12-5	.	TRBD2	TRBJ2-5	TGTGCTAGTGGCCAAACGGGGGGGCGAAAGACCCAGTACTTC	CASGQTGGRKTQYF
TRBV14	few	.	TRBJ2-3	TGTGCCACAAGCGCCCAGGCTACAGATACGCAGTATTTT	CATSAQATDTQYF
TRBV7-9	few	.	TRBJ1-2	TGTGCCAGCAGCCCCCAGGCAGGGGTCGGCTACACCTTC	CASSPQAGVGYTF
TRBV25-1	.	.	TRBJ2-1	TGTGCCAGCAGTCCAGGGGATTGGAGGTTCTTC	CASSPGDWRFF
TRBV7-2	few	TRBD2	TRBJ2-1	TGTGCCAGCAGCAGGCGCCCCATAGCGGGAGGTAATGAGCAGTTCTTC	CASSRRPIAGGNEQFF
TRBV18	few	.	TRBJ1-5	TGTGCCAGCTCACCGGACAGTGGCAATCAGCCCCAGCATTTT	CASSPDSGNQPQHF
TRBV5-1	.	.	TRBJ1-1	TGCGCCAGCAGCCGCCCCGGTGGTTCAGCTTTCTTT	CASSRPGGSAFF
TRBV7-2	.	TRBD2	TRBJ2-5	TGTGCCAGCAGCCCACTAGCGGGGGGGCCCGTCGAGACCCAGTACTTC	CASSPLAGGPVETQYF
TRBV30	.	.	TRBJ1-5	TGTGCCTGGAGTGTGGGGGCTCGAAGCAATCAGCCCCAGCATTTT	CAWSVGARSNQPQHF
TRBV27	few	.	TRBJ2-3	TGTGCCAGCAGACCATCATCGCACACAGATACGCAGTATTTT	CASRPSSHTDTQYF
TRBV30	.	.	TRBJ1-3	TGTGCCTGGTCAACTGGACAGACTTATTTT	CAWSTGQTYF
TRBV25-1	.	.	TRBJ2-7	TGTGCCAGCAGTGAGGAGGGGGGTCCCAACTACGAGCAGTACTTC	CASSEEGGPNYEQYF
TRBV30	many	TRBD1	TRBJ2-4	TGTGCCTGGAGGGGAACAGGGGGCAAAAACATTCAGTACTTC	CAWRGTGGKNIQYF
TRBV19	few	.	TRBJ1-2	TGTGCCAGTAGTATTGGGAAGAGCTATGGCTACACCTTC	CASSIGKSYGYTF
TRBV19	.	.	TRBJ1-1	TGTGCCAGTAGTCCCCTGCCGGGGTACAACACTGAAGCTTTCTTT	CASSPLPGYNTEAFF
TRBV2	few	.	TRBJ2-3	TGTGCCAGCAGTCTTAGCACAGATACGCAGTATTTT	CASSLSTDTQYF
TRBV4-1	.	TRBD1	TRBJ1-1	TGCGCCAGCAGCCAAGGGACAGGGGGATGGACTGAAGCTTTCTTT	CASSQGTGGWTEAFF
TRBV7-2	.	.	TRBJ2-7	TGTGCCAGCGGTATAGACAGCTCGAGGCTCGGATCAAGGCAGTACTTC	CASGIDSSRLGSRQYF
TRBV4-2	few	TRBD2	TRBJ2-1	TGTGCCAGCAGCCAAACTAGCGGGAGCGGGTACAATGAGCAGTTCTTC	CASSQTSGSGYNEQFF
TRBV11-2	.	.	TRBJ2-1	TGTGCCAGCAGCCTAGCTGAGGGTCATGAGCAGTTCTTC	CASSLAEGHEQFF
TRBV19	.	.	TRBJ2-1	TGTGCCTGCAGAGTTTACAATGAGCAGTTCTTC	CACRVYNEQFF
TRBV11-3	few	.	TRBJ2-1	TGTGCCAGCAGATCACAGGGAGACAATGAGCAGTTCTTC	CASRSQGDNEQFF
TRBV18	few	.	TRBJ2-5	TGTGCCAGCTCACCAGGGCAGCAAGAGACCCAGTACTTC	CASSPGQQETQYF
TRBV28	few	.	TRBJ2-3	TGTGCCAGCAGTTACTTCTGGGGGGCTAGCGGAACCACAGATACGCAGTATTTT	CASSYFWGASGTTDTQYF
TRBV30	few	.	TRBJ1-3	TGTGCCTGGAGTGCGCGACTGATGTACTCTGGAAACACCATATATTTT	CAWSARLMYSGNTIYF